This section outlines one T cell receptor (beta chain) sequence together with its context. Its antigen is not known. The CDR3 is made up of 16 amino acids. Germline V gives CDR1 LNHNV, CDR2 YYDKDF (reference sequence). V was cut by 1 base and J by 2 bases, with 15 bases left in between. 5'RACE template switching added a universal primer site and UMIs to TCR cDNA. TCRdb analysed the 5' RACE reads with MiXCR anew, one entry per CDR3 protein. This table holds hundreds of thousands of distinct CDR3 sequences, roughly 12% found once. The source of the sample is a study of T cells after yellow fever vaccination. Study-wide findings and caveats: Only a minor proportion of clonotypes was detected across both CD4 and CD8 compartments. It was a weaker secondary response, yet one that peaked faster, at day 5 versus 15.

This clonotype was sampled from a man aged 30 to 45 who received the YFV17D yellow fever vaccine. Sequenced here: PBMCs, sampled on the day of the yellow fever booster vaccination. The J gene is TRBJ2-7, the V gene TRBV15; maybe TRBD2 (5 bases). The CDR3 DNA sequence: TGTGCCACCAGCAGAGTCCGGGGAGTGATTCCCTACGAGCAGTACTTC. Amino acids: CATSRVRGVIPYEQYF. The variable domain in full, with the rest retrieved from reference TRBV15 and TRBJ2-7, is DAMVIQNPRYQVTQFGKPVTLSCSQTLNHNVMYWYQQKSSQAPKLLFHYYDKDFNNEADTPDNFQSRRPNTSFCFLDIRSPGLGDTAMYLCATSRVRGVIPYEQYFGPGTRLTVT.